The 30 T cell receptor beta chains in this list originate from one sample, sequenced in a study of blood T cell repertoires in COVID-19. Method: immunoSEQ multiplex PCR; TCRdb's copy keeps in-frame clones and lacks some. The repertoire holds about 140,000 clones, approximately 88% seen once, with 10% to 13% in the top ten. Sequenced sample: peripheral blood. The receptor set was obtained from a man aged 55 to 70 with active or convalescent COVID-19.

V is TRBV7-8 and J is TRBJ1-3, with 8 bases aligning to TRBD1. Germline CDR1 reads SGHVS; CDR2 reads FQNEAQ. This CDR3 has 17 amino acids. V shed 1 base, J shed 3 bases, and the junction held 8 bases outside the gene matches. The CDR3 sequence: CASSLGTGNWFGNTIYF. The CDR3 region has the DNA TGTGCCAGCAGCTTAGGGACAGGGAATTGGTTTGGAAACACCATATATTTT.

V is TRBV19 and J is TRBJ1-4, with unresolved D. CDR3 length: 17 amino acids. The ends were cut back, 3 bases at V and 7 bases at J, with 21 bases in the middle. Germline CDR1 is LNHDA and CDR2 is SQIVND (reference sequence). CDR3 DNA sequence: TGTGCCAGTAGTATCGGGGAAGGCAGGCCGTGGGTTGAAAAACTGTTTTTT. It is translated as CASSIGEGRPWVEKLFF.

The J gene is TRBJ2-3, the V gene TRBV7-2, with 14 bases fitting TRBD2. The CDR3 is made up of 19 amino acids. CDR1 is SGHTA and CDR2 is FQGNSA in the germline V gene. Trimming took 1 base from V and 0 from J; bases not matched to a gene: 6. The CDR3 region is CASSLVSGLAGGSTDTQYF. CDR3 nucleotides: TGTGCCAGCAGCTTAGTCTCCGGACTAGCGGGAGGAAGCACAGATACGCAGTATTTT.

The chain recombines TRBV7-9 with TRBJ2-1; 8 bases map to TRBD2. With V trimmed by 3 bases and J by 7 bases, 5 bases remained unmatched. Germline lookup yields CDR1 SEHNR and CDR2 FQNEAQ (reference sequence). This CDR3 comprises 14 residues. The CDR3 nucleotides read TGTGCCAGCAGCTTCCGGGAGGGCCCTAATGAGCAGTTCTTC. It yields the protein CASSFREGPNEQFF.

V is TRBV19 and J is TRBJ2-2, with D possibly TRBD2 on 6 matching bases. CDR3 length: 15 amino acids. The ends were cut back, 6 bases at V and 4 bases at J, with 15 bases in the middle. Germline CDR1 reads LNHDA; CDR2 reads SQIVND (reference sequence). This CDR3 reads CASSPGGGRTGELFF. CDR3 sequence (DNA): TGTGCCAGTAGCCCCGGGGGAGGTCGCACCGGGGAGCTGTTTTTT.

The V gene is TRBV6-1, the J gene TRBJ1-6; D uncertain. V lost 2 bases and J 10 bases, leaving 9 bases between the germline ends. CDR3 length: 13 residues. CDR1 is MNHNS and CDR2 is SASEGT in the germline V gene. CDR3 nucleotide sequence: TGTGCCAGCAGTGAAACAGACGAGTCACCCCTCCACTTT. It yields the protein CASSETDESPLHF.

The rearrangement links TRBV4-2 to TRBJ1-5; no clear D gene. Germline loops: CDR1 LGHNA, CDR2 YNFKEQ. This CDR3 comprises 14 residues. V was clipped by 4 bases and J by 1 base, with 8 bases between them. The CDR3 is CASSRTESNQPQHF. DNA of the CDR3: TGTGCCAGCAGCCGAACAGAAAGCAATCAGCCCCAGCATTTT.

In its sample, this clone was seen a few times. The chain combines TRBV29-1 with TRBJ1-2; D gene uncertain. The V gene lost 5 bases and the J gene lost 5 bases, with 9 bases spanning the gap. From germline, CDR1 is SQVTM and CDR2 ANQGSEA. The CDR3 consists of 11 residues. The CDR3 DNA sequence: TGCAGCGTTCCCTTCGGGTATGGCTACACCTTC. It yields the protein CSVPFGYGYTF.

The CDR3 region is CASSHELYNSPLHF. The CDR3, as DNA: TGCGCCAGCAGCCATGAACTTTATAATTCACCCCTCCACTTT. The chain recombines TRBV4-1 with TRBJ1-6; D is undetermined. The germline gives CDR1 MGHRA, CDR2 YSYEKL. Trimming left V 3 bases short and J 4 bases short, with 7 bases between. The CDR3 consists of 14 residues.

This chain uses TRBV5-4 with TRBJ2-5; D possibly corresponds to TRBD2 (6 bases). The CDR3 spans 14 residues. Trimming removed 7 bases at V and 2 bases at J, with 15 bases between. Looked up from germline, CDR1 is SGHNT and CDR2 is YYREEE (reference sequence). CDR3 coding DNA: TGTGCCAGCCGCCGGGAGATCGGTCAAGAGACCCAGTACTTC. Residues: CASRREIGQETQYF.

The chain couples TRBV2 to TRBJ2-1; possibly TRBD2 for D (5 bases). Germline V gene lookup returns CDR1 SNHLY and CDR2 FYNNEI. V was clipped by 1 base and J by 4 bases, with 11 bases between them. This CDR3 comprises 15 residues. The DNA of the CDR3 is TGTGCCAGCAGTGAAGAGGTAGCGAGATACAATGAGCAGTTCTTC. It translates to CASSEEVARYNEQFF.

The chain employs TRBV7-2 and TRBJ1-2, with 7 bases aligning to TRBD1. The CDR3 consists of 15 residues. Losses at the gene ends were 3 bases for V and 5 bases for J; bases not matched to a gene: 9. CDR1 is SGHTA and CDR2 is FQGNSA in the germline V gene. The CDR3 sequence: CASSFTGAPGYGYTF. The CDR3 DNA reads TGTGCCAGCAGCTTTACAGGGGCCCCTGGGTATGGCTACACCTTC.

The chain recombines TRBV18 with TRBJ2-4; 8 positions agree with TRBD1. This CDR3 is built from 14 residues. V shed 3 bases, J shed 7 bases, and the junction held 5 bases outside the gene matches. The V gene's germline CDR1 is KGHSH and CDR2 LQKENI. CDR3 DNA sequence: TGTGCCAGCTCACCCCCTGACAGGGGTAACATTCAGTACTTC. Translation gives CASSPPDRGNIQYF.

The CDR3 reads CAISASGTSYEQYF. Written as DNA, the CDR3 is TGTGCCATCAGTGCCAGCGGGACATCCTACGAGCAGTACTTC. The chain uses TRBV10-3 and TRBJ2-7, with D possibly being TRBD2 (7 bases). This CDR3 has 14 residues. V lost 4 bases and J lost 1, with 11 bases in between. Germline values: CDR1 ENHRY, CDR2 SYGVKD.

The rearrangement links TRBV5-5 to TRBJ1-2; 7 nucleotides match TRBD1. Germline trimming cut 4 bases from V and 2 bases from J; bases unmatched to any gene: 8. CDR1 and CDR2 (germline): SGHKS, YYEKEE (reference sequence). The CDR3 consists of 15 residues. The CDR3 DNA follows: TGTGCCAGCAGCCGCACAGGGGAAACGAACTATGGCTACACCTTC. Its translation: CASSRTGETNYGYTF.

A single count supports this clone. V usage is TRBV7-9 and J usage is TRBJ1-5; 8 nucleotides align to TRBD1. Germline V CDR1 and CDR2: SEHNR, FQNEAQ (reference sequence). V shed 6 bases, J shed 6 bases, and the junction held 7 bases outside the gene matches. The CDR3 is 14 residues long. The DNA for the CDR3 is TGTGCCAGCAGTTACGGACAGGGAAGTCAGCCCCAGCATTTT. This encodes CASSYGQGSQPQHF.

The chain carries TRBV28 and TRBJ2-5; 11 bases map to TRBD1. This CDR3 has 15 amino acids. V was clipped by 8 bases and J by 4 bases; unmatched bases: 9. Germline V lookup: CDR1 MDHEN, CDR2 SYDVKM. The DNA of the CDR3 is TGTGCCAGCCAAGACCGGGACAGGGGGGGAGAGACCCAGTACTTC. Translated, it gives CASQDRDRGGETQYF.

J is TRBJ1-5 and V is TRBV28; possible D gene TRBD1, 5 bases. The CDR3 sequence is 14 residues long. Germline V gene data show CDR1 as MDHEN and CDR2 as SYDVKM. V lost 7 bases, J lost 2 bases, and 12 bases lay in between. CDR3 DNA: TGTGCCAGCACCGGGACGGGGGGCAATCAGCCCCAGCATTTT. Protein: CASTGTGGNQPQHF.

The chain recombines TRBV6-2 or TRBV6-3 with TRBJ1-4, with a tentative D call TRBD1 (6 bases). The CDR3 spans 13 residues. Germline CDR1 MNHEY, CDR2 SVGEGT. V lost 4 bases and J 15 bases, leaving 18 bases between the germline ends. The CDR3 protein is CASSSNPGEKVFF. DNA of the CDR3: TGTGCCAGCAGTTCGAATCCAGGGGAGAAGGTGTTTTTT.

V gene TRBV3-1 (or the pseudogene TRBV3-2) combines with J gene TRBJ2-1; TRBD2 matches at 14 bases. CDR1 and CDR2 from the germline V gene are LGHDT and YNNKEL (reference sequence). This CDR3 is 18 amino acids long. V lost 1 base and J lost 6; bases outside the gene matches: 8. The CDR3 region is CASSQGTSGRLGSNEQFF. DNA of the CDR3: TGTGCCAGCAGCCAAGGGACTAGCGGGAGGTTGGGGTCCAATGAGCAGTTCTTC.

V gene TRBV28 combines with J gene TRBJ2-1, with 7 nucleotides matching TRBD2. The CDR3 has 15 amino acids. V shed 5 bases and J 0 bases; nucleotides not matched to a gene: 4. The V gene's germline CDR1 is MDHEN and CDR2 SYDVKM. CDR3: CASSDRTSSYNEQFF. DNA of the CDR3: TGTGCCAGCAGTGACCGGACTAGCTCCTACAATGAGCAGTTCTTC.

The chain recombines TRBV5-4 with TRBJ2-5; TRBD1 agrees at 8 bases. The ends lost 0 bases at V and 3 bases at J; junction bases unmatched: 1. This CDR3 contains 14 residues. CDR1 and CDR2 (germline): SGHNT, YYREEE (reference sequence). The CDR3 DNA reads as TGTGCCAGCAGCTTGGGGACAGGGAAAGAGACCCAGTACTTC. Encoded protein: CASSLGTGKETQYF.

The chain uses TRBV7-9 and TRBJ2-7; TRBD2 is a possible D gene (5 bases). V lost 5 bases and J 2 bases, leaving 10 bases between the germline ends. The CDR3 is 13 residues long. Per the germline V gene, CDR1 is SEHNR and CDR2 is FQNEAQ (reference sequence). CDR3 sequence (DNA): TGTGCCAGCAGCCTCTCCGGGACCTACGAGCAGTACTTC. Protein product: CASSLSGTYEQYF.

V usage is TRBV4-3 and J usage is TRBJ1-6; D not resolved. Trimming shortened V by 2 bases and J by 3 bases, and 8 bases separated the two germline ends. Germline-derived CDR1 and CDR2 are LGHNA and YSLEER. CDR3 size: 15 residues. CDR3 in amino acids: CASSQLENYNSPLHF. The CDR3 region has the DNA TGCGCCAGCAGCCAACTCGAGAACTATAATTCACCCCTCCACTTT.

V usage is TRBV4-2 and J usage is TRBJ2-4; possibly TRBD2 for D (5 bases). The germline CDR1 and CDR2 sequences are LGHNA and YNFKEQ. V lost 0 bases and J 9 bases, leaving 12 bases between the germline ends. The CDR3 loop spans 14 amino acids. The CDR3 coding sequence is TGTGCCAGCAGCCAAGAGGCGAGGGTGGGCATTCAGTACTTC. Protein sequence: CASSQEARVGIQYF.

This sequence joins TRBV29-1 and TRBJ2-3; D uncertain. The length of the CDR3 is 13 residues. Germline V lookup: CDR1 SQVTM, CDR2 ANQGSEA. V lost 1 base and J 2 bases, leaving 7 bases between the germline ends. This chain's CDR3 is CSVEGGFTDTQYF. CDR3 in DNA: TGCAGCGTTGAAGGCGGATTCACAGATACGCAGTATTTT.

As regards this clone: Relative to the germline gene, one junction end is altered; a read error may explain this. The CDR3 reads CASSLNSDQPQHF. The CDR3 region has the DNA TGTGCCAGCAGCCTAAATAGCGATCAGCCCCAGCATTTT. The chain combines TRBV9 with TRBJ1-5; no clear D. The CDR3 runs 13 residues. CDR1 is SGDLS and CDR2 is YYNGEE in the germline V gene.

The gene calls are TRBV28 and TRBJ1-2; unclear D gene. The CDR3 has 12 residues. Trimming stripped 8 bases from V and 2 bases from J, with 9 bases between. In germline, CDR1 is MDHEN, CDR2 SYDVKM. CDR3 bases: TGTGCCAGCCTTATCTACAACTATGGCTACACCTTC. Translated: CASLIYNYGYTF.

The V call is TRBV19, the J call TRBJ2-1; D is undetermined. Looked up from germline, CDR1 is LNHDA and CDR2 is SQIVND (reference sequence). There are 15 residues in the CDR3. V lost 0 bases and J lost 9, with 15 bases in between. CDR3 coding DNA: TGTGCCAGTAGTATAGATCATGCTAATTCGGGTGAGCAGTTCTTC. Translated: CASSIDHANSGEQFF.

The chain carries TRBV4-2 and TRBJ1-6; 8 bases match TRBD1. CDR1 is LGHNA and CDR2 is YNFKEQ in the germline V gene. The CDR3 extends over 16 amino acids. The J segment lost 7 bases and the V segment lost 2 bases, leaving 7 bases of the junction unmatched. The CDR3 DNA is TGTGCCAGCAGCCAAAGTAGACAGGGGTACAATTCACCCCTCCACTTT. Translating gives CASSQSRQGYNSPLHF.